These 9 T cell receptor beta chains originate from one sample sequenced in a study of shared clonotypes between healthy human individuals. Sequencing used immunoSEQ multiplex PCR; TCRdb keeps in-frame clones, though not all of them. The sample holds some 1.1 million clones; approximately 77% are singletons and the top ten take roughly 0.83%. Sequenced sample: memory CD4+ T cells from PBMCs. Noted subset: CD45RA-negative fraction. The receptor set was obtained from a man aged 18 to 29 in good health. Some clones in this sample may be carry-over from other donors' samples.

The chain has TRBV27 and TRBJ2-5; 8 bases are a match to TRBD2. V shed 8 bases, J shed 2 bases, and the junction held 4 bases outside the gene matches. The CDR3 is 13 residues long. Germline-derived CDR1 and CDR2 are MNHEY and SMNVEV (reference sequence). DNA of the CDR3: TGTGCCAGCGGGGCTAGCGGGCAAGAGACCCAGTACTTC. Translating it yields CASGASGQETQYF.

The V gene is TRBV27, the J gene TRBJ1-5; no definite D call. Germline V gene lookup returns CDR1 MNHEY and CDR2 SMNVEV (reference sequence). With 3 bases removed from V and 9 bases from J, the gap between germline ends came to 15 bases. The CDR3 covers 14 residues. DNA of the CDR3: TGTGCCAGCAGTTTTTCTACAGACAAGCGGCCCCAGCATTTT. As protein: CASSFSTDKRPQHF.

Remarks on this clone: A much larger clone is a single base away; this may be a read error. The chain links TRBV5-6 to TRBJ1-1; 7 nucleotides line up with TRBD1. This CDR3 has 15 amino acids. With 1 base clipped from V and 4 bases from J, the junction kept 7 bases outside the gene matches. Germline V gene sequence: CDR1 SGHDT, CDR2 YYEEEE. The CDR3 reads CASSLLPGGCTEAFF. CDR3 in DNA: TGTGCCAGCAGCTTGCTCCCAGGGGGGTGCACTGAAGCTTTCTTT.

Written as DNA, the CDR3 is TGTGCCAGCAGCTTACAGGGCGTCCAGGGGACTGAAGCTTTCTTT. This translates into CASSLQGVQGTEAFF. J is TRBJ1-1 and V is TRBV5-4, with a weak D call TRBD1 (6 bases). The CDR3 runs to 15 residues. The V gene's germline CDR1 is SGHNT and CDR2 YYREEE (reference sequence). V lost 2 bases and J lost 5, with 16 bases in between.

The chain joins TRBV5-1 to TRBJ2-3; 8 nucleotides match TRBD2. The CDR3 consists of 14 residues. V gave up 4 bases and J gave up 4 bases; unmatched junction bases: 5. Germline V gives CDR1 SGHRS, CDR2 YFSETQ. The CDR3 reads CASSTGLVSDTQYF. DNA for the CDR3: TGCGCCAGCAGCACGGGACTAGTATCAGATACGCAGTATTTT.

The J gene is TRBJ2-7, the V gene TRBV2; either TRBD1 or TRBD2 may fit D (7 bases each). CDR3 length equals 14 residues. Trimming stripped 6 bases from V and 6 bases from J, with 18 bases between. Germline-derived CDR1 and CDR2 are SNHLY and FYNNEI. As DNA, the CDR3 is TGTGCCAGCAGGTGGGGAGGGGGCCTCGGCGAGCAGTACTTC. Its protein is CASRWGGGLGEQYF. The variable domain in full, completed from reference TRBV2 and TRBJ2-7, reads EPEVTQTPSHQVTQMGQEVILRCVPISNHLYFYWYRQILGQKVEFLVSFYNNEISEKSEIFDDQFSVERPDGSNFTLKIRSTKLEDSAMYFCASRWGGGLGEQYFGPGTRLTVT.

The gene calls are TRBV5-1 and TRBJ2-3, with TRBD2 identical over 7 bases. Germline V gene data show CDR1 as SGHRS and CDR2 as YFSETQ. CDR3 length: 14 amino acids. CDR3 amino acids: CASRRREMVDTQYF. In nucleotides, the CDR3 is TGCGCTTCGAGGCGGCGGGAGATGGTAGATACGCAGTATTTT. Full variable domain (missing parts from reference TRBV5-1 and TRBJ2-3): KAGVTQTPRYLIKTRGQQVTLSCSPISGHRSVSWYQQTPGQGLQFLFEYFSETQRNKGNFPGRFSGRQFSNSRSEMNVSTLELGDSALYLCASRRREMVDTQYFGPGTRLTVL.

This clone was detected only a few times. V gene TRBV5-6 combines with J gene TRBJ1-1; 7 positions agree with TRBD1. Germline trimming cut 0 bases from V and 1 base from J; bases unmatched to any gene: 6. CDR3 length equals 16 residues. The germline V gene encodes CDR1 SGHDT and CDR2 YYEEEE. In DNA, the CDR3 is TGTGCCAGCAGCTTGGGACAGGGTGGGTCGAACACTGAAGCTTTCTTT. As protein: CASSLGQGGSNTEAFF.

The V gene is TRBV5-1, the J gene TRBJ1-2; D gene unclear. The CDR3 runs 16 residues. V gave up 3 bases and J gave up 6 bases, with 21 bases separating them. Germline assignment: CDR1 SGHRS and CDR2 YFSETQ. CDR3 nucleotides: TGCGCCAGCAGCTCCGAATACCCCCTTACATTGGATGGCTACACCTTC. Translating it yields CASSSEYPLTLDGYTF.